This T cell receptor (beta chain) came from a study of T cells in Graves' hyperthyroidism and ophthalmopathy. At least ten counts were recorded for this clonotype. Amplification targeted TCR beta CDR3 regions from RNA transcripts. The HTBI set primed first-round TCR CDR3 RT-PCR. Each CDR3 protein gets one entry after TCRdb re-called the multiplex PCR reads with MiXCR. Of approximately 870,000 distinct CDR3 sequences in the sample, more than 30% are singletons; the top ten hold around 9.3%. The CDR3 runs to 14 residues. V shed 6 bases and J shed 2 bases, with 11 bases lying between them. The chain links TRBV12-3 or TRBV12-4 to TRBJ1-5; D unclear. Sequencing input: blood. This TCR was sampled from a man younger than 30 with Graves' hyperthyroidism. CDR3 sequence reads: CASSSRTGNQPQHF. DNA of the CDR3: TGTGCCAGCAGCTCCCGGACGGGCAATCAGCCCCAGCATTTT.